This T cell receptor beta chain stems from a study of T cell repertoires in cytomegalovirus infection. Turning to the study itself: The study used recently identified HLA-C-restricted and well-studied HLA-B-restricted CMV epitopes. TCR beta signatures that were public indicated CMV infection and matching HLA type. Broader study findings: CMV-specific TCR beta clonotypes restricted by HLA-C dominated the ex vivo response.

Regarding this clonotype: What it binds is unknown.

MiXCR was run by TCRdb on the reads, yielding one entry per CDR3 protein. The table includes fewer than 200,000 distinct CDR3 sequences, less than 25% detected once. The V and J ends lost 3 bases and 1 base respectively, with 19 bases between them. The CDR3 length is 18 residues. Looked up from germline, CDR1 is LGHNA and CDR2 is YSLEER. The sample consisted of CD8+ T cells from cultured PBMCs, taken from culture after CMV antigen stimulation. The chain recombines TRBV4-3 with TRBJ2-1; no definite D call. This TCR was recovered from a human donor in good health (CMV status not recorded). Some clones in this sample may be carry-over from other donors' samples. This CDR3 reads CASSQDPLLVASYNEQFF. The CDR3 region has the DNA TGCGCCAGCAGCCAGGACCCCCTCCTAGTGGCGTCCTACAATGAGCAGTTCTTC.